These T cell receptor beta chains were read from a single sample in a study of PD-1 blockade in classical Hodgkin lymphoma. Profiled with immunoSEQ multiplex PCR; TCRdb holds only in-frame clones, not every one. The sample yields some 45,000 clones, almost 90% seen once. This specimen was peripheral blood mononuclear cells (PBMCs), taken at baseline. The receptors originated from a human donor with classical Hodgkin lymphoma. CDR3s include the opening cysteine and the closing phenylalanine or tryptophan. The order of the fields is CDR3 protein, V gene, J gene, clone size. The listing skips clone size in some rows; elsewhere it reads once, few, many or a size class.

CASSQGGSTVADEQFF	TRBV4-1	TRBJ2-1	.
CASSEEQHNEQFF	TRBV10-1	TRBJ2-1	.
CASSVAYWGSVEKLFF	TRBV9	TRBJ1-4	.
CASSSRVAREQYF	TRBV28	TRBJ2-7	.
CASSYSLGQQETQYF	TRBV6-5	TRBJ2-5	.
CASSLFKAGPYEQYF	TRBV13	TRBJ2-7	once
CASSLRAGGDPTQYF	TRBV7-8	TRBJ2-3	.
CASSQEAAGTGNYGYTF	TRBV4-2	TRBJ1-2	.
CASHATGELFF	TRBV28	TRBJ2-2	.
CASSHPGQGIGKLFF	TRBV4-1	TRBJ1-4	.
CASSISGGDYEQYF	TRBV19	TRBJ2-7	.
CASSSNRYEQYF	TRBV5-1	TRBJ2-7	.
CASSMWTVSSFMNTEAFF	TRBV19	TRBJ1-1	.
CASSEGGRHSEAFF	TRBV6-1	TRBJ1-1	.
CASSPIGTDEAFF	TRBV27	TRBJ1-1	.
CASSLATTSTDTQYF	TRBV28	TRBJ2-3	.
CASSLARTRTDTQYF	TRBV7-3	TRBJ2-3	.
CAISDSSPNQPQHF	TRBV10-3	TRBJ1-5	.
CASSRTSVTADTQYF	TRBV4-2	TRBJ2-3	.
CSVRGRGAQYF	TRBV29-1	TRBJ2-5	.
CASSPRTRVDTGELFF	TRBV7-3	TRBJ2-2	few
CASSLAVRGAEETQYF	TRBV5-1	TRBJ2-5	.
CASSLPGAYYGYTF	TRBV28	TRBJ1-2	.
CASSRQGADGYTF	TRBV27	TRBJ1-2	.
CASSPLEPSGPTHEQYF	TRBV9	TRBJ2-7	.
CASSYSSTDSYNEQFF	TRBV6-5	TRBJ2-1	.
CASNLSGDDYEQYF	TRBV6-1	TRBJ2-7	.
CASSLITGTLRTQETQYF	TRBV7-8	TRBJ2-5	.
CASRSPTRGGYEQYF	TRBV27	TRBJ2-7	.
CSVEDEAGSEQYF	TRBV29-1	TRBJ2-7	.
CASSPTLAGPEFF	TRBV14	TRBJ2-1	.
CASEGMYNSPLHF	TRBV5-8	TRBJ1-6	.